Included here is one TCR beta chain sequence, with context. Its specificity is not known. Researchers made TCR cDNA using 5'RACE template switching, and this step added a universal primer site and UMIs. TCRdb called the 5' RACE reads again in MiXCR, with one record for every CDR3 protein. The repertoire includes about 50,000 distinct CDR3 sequences, more than 5.5% of them detected once, and roughly 40% sits in the top ten. Trimming removed 3 bases from V and 8 bases from J; junction bases left unmatched: 8. CDR3 length equals 16 residues. From germline, CDR1 is SGHVS and CDR2 FNYEAQ. The sample comes from a study of T cells after yellow fever vaccination. Across the study: With SMART-Seq v4 Ultra Low Input, the fractions containing low cell numbers were prepared. General study results and limits: Booster sampling recovered most clones from primary vaccination (approximately 97% CD4, 80% to 90% CD8).

This sequence originates from a man aged 18 to 30 who received the YFV17D yellow fever vaccine. The V gene is TRBV7-6, the J gene TRBJ2-1; 12 nucleotides match TRBD2. Sequenced here: CD8+ T cells sorted from PBMCs, sampled on the day of the first yellow fever vaccination. The CDR3 loop reads CASSFGSSGGAHEQFF. CDR3 in DNA: TGTGCCAGCAGCTTCGGTTCTAGCGGGGGGGCTCATGAGCAGTTCTTC.